This TCR beta chain was documented in a study of blood T cell repertoires in COVID-19. Looking at the study overall: Specimens from acute and convalescent COVID-19 originated in the United States, Italy and Spain. In each case, the material was cDNA or gDNA derived from T cells, B-cell-depleted T cells, or PBMCs.

In the study's own analysis: Nucleated cell number was recorded as an estimate derived from reference gene primer amplification. Data came from immunoSEQ multiplex PCR; TCRdb stores just in-frame clones and leaves some out. The V and J calls and the clone size are those of that table, but D and trimming were determined from the DNA. The table records roughly 63,000 clones, roughly 89% of them present only once. The V end was cut by 5 bases, the J end by 7 bases, with 12 bases between. The CDR3 spans 13 residues. The germline gives CDR1 LNHDA, CDR2 SQIVND (reference sequence). The source material was peripheral blood. The genes are TRBV19 and TRBJ1-5; a weak D match, TRBD1 (5 bases). The receptor was derived from a man aged 45-60 years with active COVID-19. Here the CDR3 reads CASSAGSRQPQHF. In DNA form, the CDR3 reads TGTGCCAGTAGTGCAGGGTCACGACAGCCCCAGCATTTT.